This TCR beta chain was captured by sequencing in a study of blood T cell repertoires in COVID-19. The CDR3 consists of 15 residues. Germline loops: CDR1 SGHRS, CDR2 YFSETQ. As originally analysed: Amplification with reference gene primers provided the estimates of nucleated cell counts. Data came from immunoSEQ multiplex PCR; TCRdb stores just in-frame clones and leaves some out. Clonal size and the V and J genes are those of that table, whereas D and trimming came from the DNA. The sample carries tens of thousands of clones, 85% to 90% recorded once. In the case of this clone: At one end the junction does not follow the germline gene, possibly because of a read error.

Input material: peripheral blood. The receptor's source is a woman aged 60-75 years with COVID-19, enrolled during active disease. The chain recombines TRBV5-1 with TRBJ2-7, with unresolved D. CDR3 sequence: CASSSSGRPSFEQYF. CDR3 DNA: TGCGCCAGCAGCTCCTCGGGTCGGCCATCCTTCGAGCAGTACTTC.